These 7 T cell receptor beta chains share one sample of origin, sequenced in a study of T cells of healthy individuals (dated by TCRdb to 2016 to 2019). Libraries were prepared through 5' RACE. The sequencing machine was an Illumina MiSeq. TCRdb took the public reads, trimmed them with fastp at Q25, ran MiXCR for clone calling and kept in-frame beta chains. Rows with a matching CDR3 protein are joined into one entry that keeps the most common DNA and genes. The sample yields roughly 87,000 distinct CDR3 sequences; 17% were counted once. The ten largest clones add up to roughly 6.2% of the sample. The receptors were gathered from a human donor in good health.

This clonotype was observed many times. The chain links TRBV20-1 to TRBJ2-1; 11 bases align to TRBD2. Germline values: CDR1 DFQATT, CDR2 SNEGSKA (reference sequence). V gave up 8 bases and J gave up 4 bases; unmatched junction bases: 16. CDR3 length equals 17 residues. CDR3 sequence reads: CSPHGTSGAGRYNEQFF. CDR3 DNA: TGCAGTCCTCATGGGACTAGCGGAGCAGGACGGTACAATGAGCAGTTCTTC.

Concerning this clonotype itself: A much larger clone sits a single nucleotide away, making a read error possible. V gene TRBV4-3 combines with J gene TRBJ2-7; D is possibly TRBD1 or TRBD2 (5 bases each). Germline CDR1 reads LGHNA; CDR2 reads YSLEER. V was trimmed by 2 bases and J by 4 bases, leaving 21 bases between them. This CDR3 is built from 17 residues. This CDR3 is CASSQYRDPCFEYEQYF. CDR3 DNA sequence: TGCGCCAGCAGCCAATACCGGGACCCTTGTTTTGAATACGAGCAGTACTTC.

In its sample, this clonotype was seen a few times. V is TRBV7-9 and J is TRBJ2-3; 11 bases line up with TRBD2. Germline CDR1 reads SEHNR; CDR2 reads FQNEAQ (reference sequence). Trimming removed 3 bases from V and 6 bases from J; junction bases left unmatched: 5. The CDR3 is made up of 15 amino acids. Written as DNA, the CDR3 is TGTGCCAGCAGCTTTAGCGGGAGGGCCGGGGATACGCAGTATTTT. Protein: CASSFSGRAGDTQYF.

This clonotype occurred many times. The V and J genes are TRBV29-1 and TRBJ1-1; the match to TRBD1 covers 8 bases. CDR3 length equals 13 residues. V lost 6 bases, J lost 11 bases, and 14 bases stayed unmatched. CDR1 is SQVTM and CDR2 is ANQGSEA in the germline V gene. The CDR3 region has the DNA TGCAGCGTCGACCCGACAGGGGCGGAGGGGGCTTTCTTT. Translating gives CSVDPTGAEGAFF.

The chain couples TRBV2 to TRBJ1-4; 7 bases are shared with TRBD1. The CDR3 length is 11 residues. V lost 7 bases, J lost 16 bases, and 9 bases stayed unmatched. Germline CDR1 SNHLY, CDR2 FYNNEI. CDR3 loop: CASMGGTVRFF. CDR3 in DNA: TGTGCCAGCATGGGGGGGACAGTAAGGTTTTTT. The full variable domain, completed using reference TRBV2 and TRBJ1-4, is EPEVTQTPSHQVTQMGQEVILRCVPISNHLYFYWYRQILGQKVEFLVSFYNNEISEKSEIFDDQFSVERPDGSNFTLKIRSTKLEDSAMYFCASMGGTVRFFGSGTQLSVL.

The chain recombines TRBV29-1 with TRBJ2-2; the match to TRBD2 covers 8 bases. The V segment lost 7 bases and the J segment 3 bases; nucleotides outside the gene matches: 7. The CDR3 has 14 residues. CDR1 and CDR2 (germline): SQVTM, ANQGSEA. CDR3 in DNA: TGCAGCGCCACGACTAGCGACTACACCGGGGAGCTGTTTTTT. Translation gives CSATTSDYTGELFF.

The sample holds many counts of this clonotype. The V gene is TRBV2, the J gene TRBJ2-2; 9 nucleotides match TRBD2. The V segment lost 5 bases and the J segment 6 bases; nucleotides outside the gene matches: 4. Germline CDR1 and CDR2: SNHLY and FYNNEI. This CDR3 contains 14 residues. DNA for the CDR3: TGTGCCAGCAGTAGGACTAGCGATCCCGGGGAGCTGTTTTTT. It encodes CASSRTSDPGELFF.